This TCR beta chain was identified during a study of OX40 agonist ivuxolimab in advanced cancers. Germline V gene lookup returns CDR1 SNHLY and CDR2 FYNNEI. The V gene end was trimmed by 5 bases and the J gene end by 2 bases; junction bases not matched to a gene: 16. The CDR3 is made up of 18 amino acids. Whole-study findings and limits: The study observed clonal expansion of CD4+ and CD8+ blood T cells by week 6 at 0.1 to 3.0 mg/kg. Determination of antigen specificity was not performed for the expanded peripheral T cells.

Generated by immunoSEQ multiplex PCR, the TCRdb table keeps only in-frame clones and is missing some. In the table there are about 76,000 clones, around 86% of which are singletons. Worth noting for this clone: What it recognizes is unknown.

The TCR originated in an adult with an advanced solid tumor such as melanoma, head and neck, liver or kidney cancer. This rearrangement joins TRBV2 to TRBJ2-3; 7 bases match TRBD2. The starting material was CD4+ or CD8+ T cells sorted from blood, obtained in a trial of the OX40 agonist ivuxolimab. CDR3 sequence reads: CASSLIPIGGGNTDTQYF. The CDR3 bases are TGTGCCAGCAGTCTCATTCCCATTGGCGGGGGAAACACAGATACGCAGTATTTT.